The next 17 T cell receptor beta chains were all read from a single sample in a study of CD8 T cells in Susac syndrome. Random hexamers primed reverse transcription of about 0.5 to 1 ug RNA. In TCRdb, the immunoSEQ multiplex PCR reads were re-called with MiXCR into one record per CDR3 protein. The sample lists 70,000 to 95,000 distinct CDR3 sequences, 94% occurring once. Sequences were obtained from CD8+ T cells from PBMCs. The receptor source for this set is a human donor with Susac syndrome.

This clonotype was seen a handful of times. The V and J genes are TRBV5-1 and TRBJ2-1, with TRBD2 identical over 11 bases. The CDR3 is 18 amino acids. Per the germline V gene, CDR1 is SGHRS and CDR2 is YFSETQ. Trimming cost V 3 bases and J 5 bases; bases outside gene matches: 13. The CDR3 sequence: CASSSSPLLAGDDNEQFF. CDR3 coding DNA: TGCGCCAGCAGCTCTAGCCCCCTACTAGCGGGAGACGACAATGAGCAGTTCTTC.

The chain has TRBV7-8 and TRBJ2-1; 12 bases line up with TRBD2. There are 19 residues in the CDR3. Unmatched junction bases numbered 7, after V lost 1 base and J lost 0 bases. Germline lookup yields CDR1 SGHVS and CDR2 FQNEAQ. The CDR3 coding sequence is TGTGCCAGCAGCTTAGTACTAGCGGGAGGCCCCAGCTCCTACAATGAGCAGTTCTTC. Protein sequence: CASSLVLAGGPSSYNEQFF. The full variable domain, with the rest looked up from reference TRBV7-8 and TRBJ2-1, is GAGVSQSPRYKVAKRGQDVALRCDPISGHVSLFWYQQALGQGPEFLTYFQNEAQLDKSGLPSDRFFAERPEGSVSTLKIQRTQQEDSAVYLCASSLVLAGGPSSYNEQFFGPGTRLTVL.

The rearrangement joins TRBV28 to TRBJ2-1; D gene unclear. Germline V gives CDR1 MDHEN, CDR2 SYDVKM. Trimming stripped 4 bases from V and 10 bases from J, with 17 bases between. The CDR3 runs to 14 residues. CDR3 bases: TGTGCCAGCAGTTCTTCCGGCTACTCCGGAGAGCAGTTCTTC. Protein product: CASSSSGYSGEQFF.

The chain combines TRBV6-5 with TRBJ1-1; the D is unclear. The CDR3 sequence is 16 residues long. V dropped 3 bases and J dropped 0 bases, with 14 bases sitting between them. From germline, CDR1 is MNHEY and CDR2 SVGAGI. The CDR3 DNA is TGTGCCAGCAGTTATACACCCGACACATTGAACACTGAAGCTTTCTTT. It specifies CASSYTPDTLNTEAFF.

The J gene is TRBJ2-7, the V gene TRBV29-1; 10 positions match TRBD2. The CDR3 contains 13 residues. The germline gives CDR1 SQVTM, CDR2 ANQGSEA. Trimming took 4 bases from V and 2 from J; bases not matched to a gene: 2. CDR3 DNA: TGCAGCGTTGGACTAGCGGGTCCCTACGAGCAGTACTTC. Its translation: CSVGLAGPYEQYF.

The rearrangement uses TRBV9 and TRBJ1-1; D might be TRBD1 (5 bases). The CDR3 consists of 15 residues. Trimming removed 0 bases from V and 1 base from J, with 10 bases in between. Germline CDR1 and CDR2: SGDLS and YYNGEE. The CDR3 nucleotides read TGTGCCAGCAGCGTAGCTTGGGGGACGAACACTGAAGCTTTCTTT. This translates into CASSVAWGTNTEAFF.

This chain uses TRBV5-4 with TRBJ1-1; no firm D call. Germline assignment: CDR1 SGHNT and CDR2 YYREEE (reference sequence). Trimming took 4 bases from V and 8 from J, leaving 15 bases between them. The CDR3 runs to 13 residues. The CDR3 is CASSPPDRTEAFF. The DNA of the CDR3 is TGTGCCAGCAGCCCCCCGGACCGGACGGAAGCTTTCTTT.

The rearrangement uses TRBV7-9 and TRBJ2-1, with TRBD2 identical over 7 bases. The germline gives CDR1 SEHNR, CDR2 FQNEAQ (reference sequence). This CDR3 is 16 amino acids long. After removal of 5 bases from V and 0 bases from J, the junction contained 7 bases not matched to a gene. CDR3 coding DNA: TGTGCCAGCAGCCTCCCTGGCGGGAGCTCCTACAATGAGCAGTTCTTC. This encodes CASSLPGGSSYNEQFF.

The chain couples TRBV29-1 to TRBJ2-5; 9 bases line up with TRBD1. CDR1 is SQVTM and CDR2 is ANQGSEA in the germline V gene. V lost 2 bases to trimming and J lost 2 bases; unmatched junction nucleotides: 6. The CDR3 length is 15 residues. The CDR3 nucleotides are TGCAGCGTTGAACGGACAGGGGTTAATCAAGAGACCCAGTACTTC. Its translation is CSVERTGVNQETQYF.

The V call is TRBV13, the J call TRBJ2-7; TRBD1 matches 7 bases. Trimming at V came to 1 base and at J to 6 bases, leaving 9 bases not matched to a gene. Germline V gene data show CDR1 as PRHDT and CDR2 as FYEKMQ (reference sequence). CDR3 length: 15 residues. The CDR3 DNA is TGTGCCAGCAGCTTAGAACGACAGGGCAATATCGAGCAGTACTTC. It specifies CASSLERQGNIEQYF.

The chain is built from TRBV19 and TRBJ2-7; 9 nucleotides agree with TRBD2. The junction had 9 bases not matched to a gene; V was cut back by 3 bases and J by 6 bases. The CDR3 covers 15 residues. CDR1 and CDR2 (germline): LNHDA, SQIVND (reference sequence). The CDR3: CASSMALGTSTEQYF. The CDR3 nucleotides are TGTGCCAGTAGTATGGCCCTTGGGACTAGCACCGAGCAGTACTTC.

This clonotype was detected only a few times. J is TRBJ2-7 and V is TRBV6-1; D not certain. Germline CDR1 reads MNHNS; CDR2 reads SASEGT. This CDR3 has 15 amino acids. V lost 5 bases, J lost 3 bases, and 17 bases lay in between. CDR3 sequence reads: CASSPTLGYSYEQYF. In DNA, the CDR3 is TGTGCCAGCAGTCCTACCCTGGGGTATAGCTACGAGCAGTACTTC.

The V call is TRBV3-1, the J call TRBJ1-2; D ambiguous. The germline V and J ends were trimmed by 0 bases and 0 bases, with 8 bases remaining between them. Looked up from germline, CDR1 is LGHDT and CDR2 is YNNKEL (reference sequence). The CDR3 is made up of 15 amino acids. Here the CDR3 DNA reads TGTGCCAGCAGCCAAGAACGGACTCCTAACTATGGCTACACCTTC. Its translation: CASSQERTPNYGYTF. The full variable domain, in which reference TRBV3-1 and TRBJ1-2 provide the parts outside the CDR3, is DTAVSQTPKYLVTQMGNDKSIKCEQNLGHDTMYWYKQDSKKFLKIMFSYNNKELIINETVPNRFSPKSPDKAHLNLHINSLELGDSAVYFCASSQERTPNYGYTFGSGTRLTVV.

This CDR3 is CASSLPEEGADEQYF. CDR3 coding DNA: TGTGCCAGCAGCCTCCCAGAGGAGGGGGCGGACGAGCAGTACTTC. The chain employs TRBV7-9 and TRBJ2-7, with a tentative D call TRBD1 (7 bases). Germline loops: CDR1 SEHNR, CDR2 FQNEAQ (reference sequence). V lost 5 bases and J lost 5, with 19 bases in between. The length of the CDR3 is 15 residues.

This rearrangement joins TRBV7-2 to TRBJ2-1, with 8 positions matching TRBD1. Germline loops: CDR1 SGHTA, CDR2 FQGNSA. The CDR3 consists of 15 residues. The V segment lost 6 bases and the J segment 4 bases; nucleotides outside the gene matches: 8. The CDR3 protein is CASSARTGRYNEQFF. DNA for the CDR3: TGTGCCAGCAGTGCCCGGACAGGGAGGTACAATGAGCAGTTCTTC.

The V and J genes are TRBV3-1 and TRBJ2-7, with 8 bases aligning to TRBD1. CDR3 size: 15 residues. The J segment lost 0 bases and the V segment lost 5 bases, leaving 6 bases of the junction unmatched. Germline CDR1 reads LGHDT; CDR2 reads YNNKEL (reference sequence). The CDR3 is CASSYRDRPSYEQYF. For the CDR3, the DNA is TGTGCCAGCAGCTACCGGGACAGGCCCTCCTACGAGCAGTACTTC.

The rearrangement uses TRBV10-3 and TRBJ2-7; 7 nucleotides match TRBD1. Germline trimming cut 7 bases from V and 0 bases from J; bases unmatched to any gene: 6. Germline CDR1 ENHRY, CDR2 SYGVKD. The CDR3 contains 14 residues. The CDR3 DNA follows: TGTGCCATCACAACAGGGGACAACTCCTACGAGCAGTACTTC. Encoded protein: CAITTGDNSYEQYF.